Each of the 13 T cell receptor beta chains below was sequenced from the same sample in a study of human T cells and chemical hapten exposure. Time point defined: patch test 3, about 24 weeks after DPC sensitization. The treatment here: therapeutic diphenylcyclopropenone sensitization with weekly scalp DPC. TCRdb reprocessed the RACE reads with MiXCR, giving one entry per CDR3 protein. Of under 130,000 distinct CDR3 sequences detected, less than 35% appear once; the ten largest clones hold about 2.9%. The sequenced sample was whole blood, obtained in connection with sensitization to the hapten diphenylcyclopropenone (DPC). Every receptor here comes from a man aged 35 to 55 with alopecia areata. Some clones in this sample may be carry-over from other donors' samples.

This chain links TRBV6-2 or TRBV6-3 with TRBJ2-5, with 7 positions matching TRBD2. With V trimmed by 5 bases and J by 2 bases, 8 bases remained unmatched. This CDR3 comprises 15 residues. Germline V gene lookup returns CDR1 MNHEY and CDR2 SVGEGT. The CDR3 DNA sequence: TGTGCCAGCAGTCCCAGACTAGCAAGACAAGAGACCCAGTACTTC. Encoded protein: CASSPRLARQETQYF.

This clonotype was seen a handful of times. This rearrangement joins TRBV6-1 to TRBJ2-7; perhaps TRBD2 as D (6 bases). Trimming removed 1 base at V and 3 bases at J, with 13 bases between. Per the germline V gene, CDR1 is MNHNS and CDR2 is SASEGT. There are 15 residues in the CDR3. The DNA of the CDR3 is TGTGCCAGCAGTGAAGATCCAGGGCGGGGCTACGAGCAGTACTTC. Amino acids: CASSEDPGRGYEQYF.

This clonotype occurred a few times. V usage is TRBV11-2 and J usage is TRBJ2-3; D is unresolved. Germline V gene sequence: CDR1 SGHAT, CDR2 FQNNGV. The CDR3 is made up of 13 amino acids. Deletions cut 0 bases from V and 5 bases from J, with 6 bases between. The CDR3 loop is CASSLDPVDTQYF. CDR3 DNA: TGTGCCAGCAGCTTAGATCCCGTAGATACGCAGTATTTT. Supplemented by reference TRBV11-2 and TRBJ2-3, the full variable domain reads EAGVAQSPRYKIIEKRQSVAFWCNPISGHATLYWYQQILGQGPKLLIQFQNNGVVDDSQLPKDRFSAERLKGVDSTLKIQPAKLEDSAVYLCASSLDPVDTQYFGPGTRLTVL.

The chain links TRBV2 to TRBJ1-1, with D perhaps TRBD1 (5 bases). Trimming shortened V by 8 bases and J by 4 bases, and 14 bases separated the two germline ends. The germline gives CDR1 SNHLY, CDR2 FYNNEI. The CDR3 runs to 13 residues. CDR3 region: CASSLAGTTEAFF. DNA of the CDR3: TGTGCCAGCTCACTGGCAGGGACCACTGAAGCTTTCTTT.

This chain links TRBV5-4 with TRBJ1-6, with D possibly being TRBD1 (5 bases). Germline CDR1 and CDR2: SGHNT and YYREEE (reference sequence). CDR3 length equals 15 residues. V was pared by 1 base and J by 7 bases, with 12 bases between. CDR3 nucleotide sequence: TGTGCCAGCAGCTTGATGGGGGTCACCAATTCACCCCTCCACTTT. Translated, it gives CASSLMGVTNSPLHF.

The CDR3 bases are TGCAGCGTCGGCACAGGGGGCAATCAGCCCCAGCATTTT. It specifies CSVGTGGNQPQHF. The genes are TRBV29-1 and TRBJ1-5; 7 bases fit TRBD1. CDR1 is SQVTM, CDR2 ANQGSEA, per germline. This CDR3 region has 13 residues. V was pared by 6 bases and J by 2 bases, with 4 bases of the junction left unmatched.

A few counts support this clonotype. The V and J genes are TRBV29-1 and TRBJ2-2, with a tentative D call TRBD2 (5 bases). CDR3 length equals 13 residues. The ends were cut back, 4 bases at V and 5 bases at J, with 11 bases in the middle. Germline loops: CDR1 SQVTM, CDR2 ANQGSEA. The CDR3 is CSVGELGTGELFF. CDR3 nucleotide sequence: TGCAGCGTTGGGGAGTTAGGGACCGGGGAGCTGTTTTTT.

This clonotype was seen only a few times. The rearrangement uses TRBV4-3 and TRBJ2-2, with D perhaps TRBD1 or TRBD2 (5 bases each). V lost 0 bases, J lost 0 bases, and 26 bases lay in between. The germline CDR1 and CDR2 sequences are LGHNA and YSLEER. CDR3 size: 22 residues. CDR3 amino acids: CASSQDWGGREHRNPNTGELFF. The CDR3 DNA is TGCGCCAGCAGCCAAGATTGGGGCGGCCGGGAACACCGAAATCCGAACACCGGGGAGCTGTTTTTT.

Here the CDR3 reads CASSTGLAALMEQFF. CDR3 nucleotide sequence: TGCGCCAGCAGCACGGGACTAGCGGCATTGATGGAGCAGTTCTTC. The rearrangement uses TRBV5-1 and TRBJ2-1, with 11 bases aligning to TRBD2. With V trimmed by 4 bases and J by 10 bases, 10 bases remained unmatched. The germline gives CDR1 SGHRS, CDR2 YFSETQ. The CDR3 sequence is 15 residues long.

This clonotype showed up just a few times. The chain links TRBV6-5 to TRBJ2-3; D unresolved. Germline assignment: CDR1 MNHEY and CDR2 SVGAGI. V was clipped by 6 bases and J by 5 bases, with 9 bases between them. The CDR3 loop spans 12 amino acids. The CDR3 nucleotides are TGTGCCAGCAGCTCAGACCGAGATACGCAGTATTTT. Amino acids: CASSSDRDTQYF.

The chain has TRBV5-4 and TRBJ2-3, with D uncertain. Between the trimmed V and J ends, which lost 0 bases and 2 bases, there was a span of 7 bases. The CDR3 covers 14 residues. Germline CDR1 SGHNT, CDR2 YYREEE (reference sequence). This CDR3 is CASSLEGYTDTQYF. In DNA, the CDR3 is TGTGCCAGCAGCTTGGAAGGGTACACAGATACGCAGTATTTT.

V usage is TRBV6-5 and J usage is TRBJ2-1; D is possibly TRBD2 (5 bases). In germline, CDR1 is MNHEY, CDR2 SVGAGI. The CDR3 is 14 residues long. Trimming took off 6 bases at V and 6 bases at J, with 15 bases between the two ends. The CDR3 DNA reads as TGTGCCAGCAGACGACTAATTACCTCCAATGAGCAGTTCTTC. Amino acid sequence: CASRRLITSNEQFF.

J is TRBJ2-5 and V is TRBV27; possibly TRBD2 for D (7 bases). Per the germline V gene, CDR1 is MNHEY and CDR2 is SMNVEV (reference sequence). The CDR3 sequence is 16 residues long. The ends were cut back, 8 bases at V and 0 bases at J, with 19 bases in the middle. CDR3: CASRLTSRGYQETQYF. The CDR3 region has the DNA TGTGCCAGCCGACTGACTAGCAGGGGTTACCAAGAGACCCAGTACTTC.